This T cell receptor (beta chain) was obtained from a study of monozygotic twins with inflammatory bowel disease. Germline CDR1 and CDR2: SGHKS and YYEKEE (reference sequence). CDR3 length equals 12 residues. A word on this clonotype: Its antigen is not identified.

Reanalyzing the 5' RACE reads, TCRdb keeps one entry per CDR3 protein, without DNA. The sample's table shows about 450,000 distinct CDR3 sequences. Findings and limits, study-wide: Researchers reported no repertoire similarity difference between concordant and discordant twins, possibly from limited power.

This sequence joins TRBV5-5 and TRBJ1-1. The material sequenced was blood. The receptor was isolated from a human donor with ulcerative colitis or Crohn's disease, or a healthy co-twin of an affected twin (not recorded which). CDR3 sequence: CASSFKQDEAFF.